Listed below are T cell receptor beta chains from one sample, sequenced in a study of T cell changes during pregnancy in multiple sclerosis. Assay used: immunoSEQ multiplex PCR; TCRdb lists only in-frame clones, some missing. The sample includes roughly 39,000 clones, less than 95% of them seen just once. The sample was CD4+ T cells from peripheral blood mononuclear cells, taken in the first trimester of pregnancy. Receptors originate from a female donor in good health, enrolled as a control in a pregnancy study. Each CDR3 is given with its conserved first and last residue. The D gene is left open where the match is weak. Only part of the rows carry a size: once, few, many, or a class if the clone is expanded.

clone_size	j_call	d_call	v_call	cdr3_nt	cdr3_aa
.	TRBJ1-6	TRBD1	TRBV4-3	TGCGCCAGCAGACAGGGACAGAATAATTCACCCCTCCACTTT	CASRQGQNNSPLHF
.	TRBJ1-2	.	TRBV27	TGTGCCAGCAGTAAGGACAACCGGCGTGGCTACACCTTC	CASSKDNRRGYTF
.	TRBJ2-5	.	TRBV5-1	TGCGCCAGCAGCCACAAGGAGACCCAGTACTTC	CASSHKETQYF
.	TRBJ1-4	.	TRBV25-1	TGTGCCAGCAGGGACCGGGAGAAACTGTTTTTT	CASRDREKLFF
.	TRBJ2-7	TRBD2	TRBV5-4	TGTGCCAGCAGCTTGGTCGGGGGGGGCGCGGGTAAGGACGAGCAGTACTTC	CASSLVGGGAGKDEQYF
.	TRBJ2-2	.	TRBV2	TGTGCCAGCAGTAGGGGCAGGGCGAACACCGGGGAGCTGTTTTTT	CASSRGRANTGELFF
few	TRBJ1-1	.	TRBV12-5	TGTGCTAGTGGTTTGGCGACAGAGAACACTGAAGCTTTCTTT	CASGLATENTEAFF
.	TRBJ1-2	TRBD1	TRBV5-4	TGTGCCAGCAGCACGGGACAGGGAGGGGGCTACACCTTC	CASSTGQGGGYTF
.	TRBJ1-1	.	TRBV10-3	TGTGCCATCAGTGGTCCAGGGTCTGAAGCTTTCTTT	CAISGPGSEAFF
.	TRBJ2-2	TRBD2	TRBV6-5	TGTGCCAGCAGTAGCCCCGGGGGGGCCGCCGGGGAGCTGTTTTTT	CASSSPGGAAGELFF
.	TRBJ2-7	.	TRBV19	TGTGCCAGTAGATTGGACAGCCTCTCCTACGAGCAGTACTTC	CASRLDSLSYEQYF
.	TRBJ1-2	TRBD1	TRBV5-1	TGCGCCAGCAGCTTGGGGACAGGGAAATATGGCTACACCTTC	CASSLGTGKYGYTF
few	TRBJ2-7	TRBD1	TRBV7-9	TGTGCCAGCAGCCACGATCCGGGACAGGGAAGCTACGAGCAGTACTTC	CASSHDPGQGSYEQYF
.	TRBJ1-2	.	TRBV5-1	TGCGCCAGCAGCTTGGGGTCAGGGCAAAGCTACACCTTC	CASSLGSGQSYTF
.	TRBJ1-2	TRBD1	TRBV6-1	TGTGCCAGCAGCAGGGGGCCGGGAGATGGCTACACCTTC	CASSRGPGDGYTF
.	TRBJ1-1	TRBD1	TRBV7-9	TGTGCCAGCAGCTTTGGGACAGATGGCACTGAAGCTTTCTTT	CASSFGTDGTEAFF
.	TRBJ2-2	.	TRBV5-4	TGTGCCAGCAGCTTGGAACCGTCTGGTCAGCGAGCCACCGGGGAGCTGTTTTTT	CASSLEPSGQRATGELFF
.	TRBJ2-3	TRBD2	TRBV9	TGTGCCAGCAGCGGAGGGACTAGACAGACAACAGATACGCAGTATTTT	CASSGGTRQTTDTQYF
.	TRBJ1-3	.	TRBV5-4	TGTGCCAGCCAGGGTTCTCTTGGAAACACCATATATTTT	CASQGSLGNTIYF
.	TRBJ1-6	TRBD1	TRBV5-1	TGCGCCAGCAGTCGGAACAGGGGCGCAGATTCAGGTTCACCCCTCCACTTT	CASSRNRGADSGSPLHF
few	TRBJ1-1	.	TRBV19	TGTGCCACCGATAGAGGGGGGAACACTGAAGCTTTCTTT	CATDRGGNTEAFF
.	TRBJ2-7	TRBD1	TRBV13	TGTGCCAGCAGCAAACCGCAGGGGGCGAGGGAGCAGTACTTC	CASSKPQGAREQYF
.	TRBJ1-1	TRBD1	TRBV30	TGTGCCTGGAGACAGGGGTCAATGGTGAACACTGAAGCTTTCTTT	CAWRQGSMVNTEAFF
.	TRBJ2-2	.	TRBV7-2	TGTGCCAGCAGCTTCGACACCGGGGAGCTGTTTTTT	CASSFDTGELFF
.	TRBJ2-1	TRBD2	TRBV5-4	TGTGCCAGCAGCTCGCCGGGCGGGGGGTACGATGAGCAGTTCTTC	CASSSPGGGYDEQFF
.	TRBJ2-7	TRBD1	TRBV5-1	TGCGCCAGCACCCCACAGACAGGGGTTCAAATCGAGCAGTACTTC	CASTPQTGVQIEQYF
.	TRBJ2-7	.	TRBV9	TGTGCCAGCAGCCCAGCGCTTTTGAGCTCCTACGAGCAGTACTTC	CASSPALLSSYEQYF
.	TRBJ2-1	TRBD2	TRBV14	TGTGCCAGCAGCCGGACTAGCGGGGGGATCTACAATGAGCAGTTCTTC	CASSRTSGGIYNEQFF
.	TRBJ1-1	.	TRBV19	TGTGCCAGTAGTGTCACGACGGGCACTGAAGCTTTCTTT	CASSVTTGTEAFF
.	TRBJ1-1	.	TRBV19	TGTGCCAGCCGGCGGCTAGCGAACACTGAAGCTTTCTTT	CASRRLANTEAFF
.	TRBJ1-1	.	TRBV7-2	TGTGCCAGCAGACTCCAGGGGTCTAGCACTGAAGCTTTCTTT	CASRLQGSSTEAFF
.	TRBJ2-2	TRBD2	TRBV27	TGTGCCAGCAGTAGACTAGCCACCGGGGAGCTGTTTTTT	CASSRLATGELFF
.	TRBJ2-1	TRBD2	TRBV7-2	TGTGCCAGCAGAGCGGGGGGGACCTACAATGAGCAGTTCTTC	CASRAGGTYNEQFF
.	TRBJ1-5	TRBD1	TRBV6-5	TGTGCCAGCAGCCCGGGACAGGGGGTAAATCAGCCCCAGCATTTT	CASSPGQGVNQPQHF
few	TRBJ1-6	.	TRBV19	TGTGCCAGTAGTACATTAGAGGGTTCACCCCTCCACTTT	CASSTLEGSPLHF
.	TRBJ2-3	TRBD2	TRBV4-1	TGCGCCAGCAGCCTTGTCCAGCGGGGGCCCTCTAGCACAGATACGCAGTATTTT	CASSLVQRGPSSTDTQYF
once	TRBJ2-2	TRBD2	TRBV13	TGTGCCAGCAGGCACTATAGCGGGGAGGCGAACACCGGGGAGCTGTTTTTT	CASRHYSGEANTGELFF
.	TRBJ2-4	.	TRBV7-2	TGTGCCAGCAGCTTAGCTTCAGGAACGGGGGACATTCAGTACTTC	CASSLASGTGDIQYF
.	TRBJ1-2	.	TRBV28	TGTGCCAGCAACTCGTACAGGGAGGGGGGCTATGGCTACACCTTC	CASNSYREGGYGYTF
.	TRBJ2-3	.	TRBV30	TGTGCCTACCGGGTATCGACAGATACGCAGTATTTT	CAYRVSTDTQYF
.	TRBJ2-3	TRBD1	TRBV6-1	TGTGCCAGCAGTATGCAGGGGGCGAACACAGATACGCAGTATTTT	CASSMQGANTDTQYF
.	TRBJ1-4	TRBD1	TRBV4-1	TGCGCCAGCAGCCAAGGAGCTGGGACAGCGAATGAAAAACTGTTTTTT	CASSQGAGTANEKLFF
.	TRBJ1-2	TRBD1	TRBV18	TGTGCCAGCTCACCGGGTCTTGGTCAGGGGGCGGAAGGCTACACCTTC	CASSPGLGQGAEGYTF
.	TRBJ2-3	TRBD2	TRBV10-3	TGTGCCATCAGCCCAGCGGGGAAGACAGATACGCAGTATTTT	CAISPAGKTDTQYF
.	TRBJ2-6	.	TRBV12-1	TGTGCCAGCGCGGACTGTCGAGAGGTATCTGGGGCCAACGTCCTGACTTTC	CASADCREVSGANVLTF
few	TRBJ1-3	TRBD1	TRBV4-3	TGCGCCAGCAGCCAAGAACAGGGGGCGAGAAACACCATATATTTT	CASSQEQGARNTIYF
.	TRBJ1-1	.	TRBV5-4	TGTGCCAGCAGCTTAGCCGGGACTAAGAACACTGAAGCTTTCTTT	CASSLAGTKNTEAFF
.	TRBJ2-3	TRBD1	TRBV6-6	TGTGCCAGCAGAAATACAGGGGTGGGAGATACGCAGTATTTT	CASRNTGVGDTQYF
.	TRBJ1-1	TRBD1	TRBV7-2	TGTGCCAGCAGCGGTTACAGGGGGGTGAACACTGAAGCTTTCTTT	CASSGYRGVNTEAFF